The clone carrying this T cell receptor beta chain turned up a few times. As yet, its antigen is unknown. The junction does not match germline at one end; this may be a read error. This sample stems from a study of T-cell memory formation after mild COVID-19. Study as a whole: Largely, the TCR clusters proved donor specific. Study findings and constraints: Pre-infection memory harbored some responding clones, suggesting cross-reactive memory joined. Clones contracting day 15 to 85 were balanced CD4/CD8; later expanders leaned CD4+.

TCRdb reanalysed the 5' RACE reads using MiXCR and keeps one entry per CDR3 protein. The sample records around 250,000 distinct CDR3 sequences, about 16% being singletons. The receptor was derived from an adult woman who had mild COVID-19 (a few samples of this study predate the infection). Cell type and time point are not known. Sequencing was carried out using PBMCs or a T cell subset sorted from them (not recorded which).

This CDR3 is CSVEGSHPATQYF. The DNA of the CDR3 is TGCAGCGTAGAAGGATCCCACCCGGCGACCCAGTACTTC. The rearrangement links TRBV29-1 to TRBJ2-5, with D unresolved. The CDR3 runs to 13 residues. Germline V gene sequence: CDR1 SQVTM, CDR2 ANQGSEA.